One sample yielded the 14 T cell receptor beta chains listed below, sequenced in a study of identical twins. TCRdb passed the 5' RACE reads through MiXCR, listing each CDR3 protein once. Of hundreds of thousands of distinct CDR3 sequences listed, approximately 9% are singletons. This sample was also put to use in a study of yellow fever vaccine responses in identical twins.

Sequencing used PBMCs. Every receptor here comes from a woman between 18 and 29 years old in good health.

V and J are TRBV5-1 and TRBJ2-3, with TRBD2 matching over 7 bases. CDR1 SGHRS and CDR2 YFSETQ come from the germline V gene. The CDR3 sequence is 15 residues long. Trimming removed 4 bases from V and 0 bases from J; junction bases left unmatched: 5. CDR3 amino acids: CASSRDYQSTDTQYF. CDR3 bases: TGCGCCAGCAGCCGGGACTACCAAAGCACAGATACGCAGTATTTT. Together with reference TRBV5-1 and TRBJ2-3, the CDR3 gives the full variable domain: KAGVTQTPRYLIKTRGQQVTLSCSPISGHRSVSWYQQTPGQGLQFLFEYFSETQRNKGNFPGRFSGRQFSNSRSEMNVSTLELGDSALYLCASSRDYQSTDTQYFGPGTRLTVL.

This chain links TRBV12-3 or TRBV12-4 with TRBJ2-1; the D gene is possibly TRBD2 (5 bases). The CDR3 contains 17 residues. Deletions cut 2 bases from V and 7 bases from J, with 21 bases between. CDR3 sequence: CASSLLPLAVGENEQFF. The CDR3 DNA follows: TGTGCCAGCAGTTTACTCCCTCTAGCTGTTGGTGAGAATGAGCAGTTCTTC.

This clonotype was seen repeatedly, ten times or more. The chain recombines TRBV5-5 with TRBJ2-7; D is unclear. The CDR3 spans 15 residues. Germline V gene sequence: CDR1 SGHKS, CDR2 YYEKEE (reference sequence). V was clipped by 4 bases and J by 5 bases, with 19 bases between them. CDR3 protein: CASSPFRQSWNEQYF. Here the CDR3 DNA reads TGTGCCAGCAGCCCATTTAGGCAGTCCTGGAACGAGCAGTACTTC. Full variable domain (missing parts from reference TRBV5-5 and TRBJ2-7): DAGVTQSPTHLIKTRGQQVTLRCSPISGHKSVSWYQQVLGQGPQFIFQYYEKEERGRGNFPDRFSARQFPNYSSELNVNALLLGDSALYLCASSPFRQSWNEQYFGPGTRLTVT.

This clonotype was detected a few times. The V call is TRBV20-1, the J call TRBJ2-7, with D unclear. The germline V and J ends were trimmed by 3 bases and 0 bases, with 6 bases remaining between them. Germline V gene lookup returns CDR1 DFQATT and CDR2 SNEGSKA (reference sequence). This CDR3 region has 12 residues. The CDR3: CSASYYSYEQYF. In DNA, the CDR3 is TGCAGTGCTAGTTATTACTCCTACGAGCAGTACTTC.

This chain connects TRBV28 to TRBJ2-3; D uncertain. Trimming took 4 bases from V and 8 from J, leaving 10 bases between them. Germline values: CDR1 MDHEN, CDR2 SYDVKM. The CDR3 extends over 12 amino acids. DNA of the CDR3: TGTGCCAGCAGTTCCAGTTTGGGTACGCAGTATTTT. The encoded protein is CASSSSLGTQYF. The full variable domain, its missing parts supplied by reference TRBV28 and TRBJ2-3, is DVKVTQSSRYLVKRTGEKVFLECVQDMDHENMFWYRQDPGLGLRLIYFSYDVKMKEKGDIPEGYSVSREKKERFSLILESASTNQTSMYLCASSSSLGTQYFGPGTRLTVL.

This clonotype was counted a few times. V usage is TRBV14 and J usage is TRBJ2-2; D unresolved. Trimming took 4 bases from V and 6 from J, leaving 15 bases between them. This CDR3 has 15 amino acids. The V gene's germline CDR1 is SGHDN and CDR2 FVKESK. This CDR3 is CASSPPGRSAGELFF. The CDR3 DNA sequence: TGTGCCAGCAGCCCCCCCGGCAGGTCCGCCGGGGAGCTGTTTTTT.

In its sample, this clonotype was seen a few times. The chain couples TRBV20-1 to TRBJ2-3; 9 bases align to TRBD1. Per germline, CDR1 DFQATT and CDR2 SNEGSKA (reference sequence). Losses at the gene ends were 6 bases for V and 5 bases for J; bases not matched to a gene: 6. This CDR3 is 13 amino acids long. The CDR3 here is CSALQGARDTQYF. The CDR3 coding sequence is TGCAGTGCCTTACAGGGGGCGAGAGATACGCAGTATTTT.

The chain combines TRBV6-1 with TRBJ1-1; D gene ambiguous. This CDR3 has 17 amino acids. Germline V gene lookup returns CDR1 MNHNS and CDR2 SASEGT. Trimming removed 7 bases at V and 2 bases at J, with 23 bases between. CDR3 nucleotides: TGTGCCAGCATAACGGAGAGCAGGTTTGAGAGAAACACTGAAGCTTTCTTT. Residues: CASITESRFERNTEAFF.

The sample holds many counts of this clonotype. The chain has TRBV3-1 and TRBJ2-1; D is possibly TRBD2 (5 bases). V was clipped by 4 bases and J by 7 bases, with 20 bases between them. This CDR3 comprises 16 residues. CDR1 LGHDT and CDR2 YNNKEL come from the germline V gene (reference sequence). CDR3 residues: CASSPRFSPWTNEQFF. The CDR3 DNA follows: TGTGCCAGCAGCCCGCGGTTCAGTCCCTGGACTAATGAGCAGTTCTTC.

This clonotype was detected only a few times. The CDR3 protein is CARRAPWHF. The CDR3 region has the DNA TGTGCCAGGAGGGCCCCCTGGCATTTT. This chain uses TRBV6-5 with TRBJ1-5; no definite D call. This CDR3 region has 9 residues. The germline V gene encodes CDR1 MNHEY and CDR2 SVGAGI. V shed 9 bases and J shed 15 bases, with 12 bases lying between them.

The J gene is TRBJ2-7, the V gene TRBV5-1; TRBD2 agrees at 7 bases. Per germline, CDR1 SGHRS and CDR2 YFSETQ. The ends lost 0 bases at V and 3 bases at J; junction bases unmatched: 9. The CDR3 length is 16 residues. The DNA for the CDR3 is TGCGCCAGCAGCTTGGCCAAGGCTAGCGGAGTCTACGAGCAGTACTTC. It specifies CASSLAKASGVYEQYF.

V usage is TRBV25-1 and J usage is TRBJ2-1; 11 nucleotides agree with TRBD2. After removal of 0 bases from V and 6 bases from J, the junction contained 4 bases not matched to a gene. The germline gives CDR1 MGHDK, CDR2 SYGVNS. This CDR3 contains 16 residues. The CDR3 DNA is TGTGCCAGCAGTGAATATAGACTAGCGGGGAGCAATGAGCAGTTCTTC. The encoded protein is CASSEYRLAGSNEQFF.

This clonotype was detected ten times or more. The chain carries TRBV29-1 and TRBJ2-5; 8 nucleotides line up with TRBD1. CDR3 length: 15 residues. Trimming at V came to 3 bases and at J to 4 bases, leaving 10 bases not matched to a gene. CDR1 SQVTM and CDR2 ANQGSEA come from the germline V gene. The CDR3, as DNA: TGCAGCGTTGATGGCGCCCAGGGGGCAAGAGAGACCCAGTACTTC. This translates into CSVDGAQGARETQYF.

The DNA of the CDR3 is TGTGCCAGCAGTTTAGCAACAGGGGGAGATACGCAGTATTTT. The encoded protein is CASSLATGGDTQYF. The chain links TRBV28 to TRBJ2-3; 8 bases line up with TRBD1. This CDR3 is 14 amino acids long. After removal of 2 bases from V and 5 bases from J, the junction contained 3 bases not matched to a gene. CDR1 MDHEN and CDR2 SYDVKM come from the germline V gene.